What follows is one T cell receptor (beta chain) and its context. This sample was taken from a study of T cell clusters in autoimmune cytopenias. The germline CDR1 and CDR2 sequences are LGHNA and YSLEER. The CDR3 extends over 16 amino acids. Each sample's input was about 250 ng genomic DNA, approximately 37,500 genome equivalents. TRB rearrangements were amplified by touch-down multiplex PCR with mixed TRB-A/B primers. TCRdb re-called the multiplex PCR reads; one entry per CDR3 protein, DNA not given. Its table records about 6,100 distinct CDR3 sequences. These data were also filed under a second study, of T cell repertoires in aging, cancer and after chemotherapy. That report notes: In healthy donors, age-related TCR diversity loss mainly reflected lost richness. Median generation probability rose over the chemotherapy interval in each cancer cohort, suggesting rebound thymic output.

This clonotype was sampled from a human donor in good health. The rearrangement uses TRBV4-3 and TRBJ2-2; no DNA is available, so the TRBD2 call from TCRdb remains unchecked. Input material: peripheral blood. The CDR3 region is CASSQSGGIPTGELFF.